The rows below give T cell receptor beta chains drawn from one sample of a study of identical twins. Each CDR3 protein gets one entry after TCRdb re-called the 5' RACE reads with MiXCR. The sample includes some 790,000 distinct CDR3 sequences, roughly 18% of them seen just once. These data were also filed under a second study, of T cells expressing NK-cell markers.

Sequencing input: PBMCs. The receptor set was obtained from a woman aged 18-29 years in good health. CDR3s include the opening cysteine and the closing phenylalanine or tryptophan. Each record gives: D gene, V gene, clone size, J gene, CDR3 protein, CDR3 DNA. A D gene is named only where the DNA matches it firmly. The size field is filled for only some rows; it gives once, few, many or a size class.

d_call: TRBD1
v_call: TRBV7-9
clone_size: few
j_call: TRBJ2-7
cdr3_aa: CASSSGQGVNEQYF
cdr3_nt: TGTGCCAGCAGCTCGGGACAGGGGGTAAACGAGCAGTACTTC

d_call: TRBD1
v_call: TRBV6-1
clone_size: -
j_call: TRBJ2-7
cdr3_aa: CASSDPRQGHEQYF
cdr3_nt: TGTGCCAGCAGTGACCCTAGACAGGGGCACGAGCAGTACTTC

d_call: TRBD2
v_call: TRBV12-3/TRBV12-4
clone_size: few
j_call: TRBJ2-7
cdr3_aa: CASSFSGRRSYEQYF
cdr3_nt: TGTGCCAGCAGTTTCTCCGGGAGGAGGTCCTACGAGCAGTACTTC

d_call: TRBD1
v_call: TRBV6-5
clone_size: few
j_call: TRBJ2-7
cdr3_aa: CASRGGPYEQYF
cdr3_nt: TGTGCCAGCAGAGGGGGCCCGTACGAGCAGTACTTC

d_call: -
v_call: TRBV20-1
clone_size: few
j_call: TRBJ2-1
cdr3_aa: CSAPGLGLHEQFF
cdr3_nt: TGCAGTGCTCCCGGGTTAGGTTTACATGAGCAGTTCTTC

d_call: -
v_call: TRBV12-3/TRBV12-4
clone_size: -
j_call: TRBJ1-2
cdr3_aa: CAAMNGRDYGYTF
cdr3_nt: TGTGCCGCCATGAACGGCAGGGACTATGGCTACACCTTC

d_call: -
v_call: TRBV7-2
clone_size: few
j_call: TRBJ2-5
cdr3_aa: CASRFGHQETQYF
cdr3_nt: TGTGCCAGCAGGTTTGGCCACCAAGAGACCCAGTACTTC

d_call: -
v_call: TRBV9
clone_size: few
j_call: TRBJ2-1
cdr3_aa: CASSGRAQLNRINEQFF
cdr3_nt: TGTGCCAGCAGCGGCCGGGCCCAACTAAACCGCATCAATGAGCAGTTCTTC

d_call: TRBD1
v_call: TRBV9
clone_size: -
j_call: TRBJ1-2
cdr3_aa: CASSVGTGYGYTF
cdr3_nt: TGTGCCAGCAGCGTAGGGACAGGCTATGGCTACACCTTC

d_call: -
v_call: TRBV20-1
clone_size: few
j_call: TRBJ2-1
cdr3_aa: CSASGTSWGEQFF
cdr3_nt: TGCAGTGCTTCCGGGACCTCTTGGGGGGAGCAGTTCTTC

d_call: -
v_call: TRBV12-3/TRBV12-4
clone_size: -
j_call: TRBJ2-4
cdr3_aa: CASSLPTEERLAKNIQYF
cdr3_nt: TGTGCCAGCAGTTTACCCACTGAGGAAAGGCTAGCCAAAAACATTCAGTACTTC

d_call: TRBD1
v_call: TRBV12-3/TRBV12-4
clone_size: few
j_call: TRBJ1-5
cdr3_aa: CASRGQGGLNQPQHF
cdr3_nt: TGTGCCAGCAGGGGACAGGGAGGCCTCAATCAGCCCCAGCATTTT

d_call: -
v_call: TRBV9
clone_size: -
j_call: TRBJ1-2
cdr3_aa: CASSVSLTGGYTF
cdr3_nt: TGTGCCAGCAGTGTGAGTCTCACGGGCGGCTACACCTTC

d_call: -
v_call: TRBV5-1
clone_size: few
j_call: TRBJ2-2
cdr3_aa: CASTENTGELFF
cdr3_nt: TGCGCCAGCACAGAAAACACCGGGGAGCTGTTTTTT

d_call: -
v_call: TRBV2
clone_size: -
j_call: TRBJ2-7
cdr3_aa: CASRPTVNSYEQYF
cdr3_nt: TGTGCCAGCAGGCCGACAGTGAACTCCTACGAGCAGTACTTC

d_call: -
v_call: TRBV5-4
clone_size: -
j_call: TRBJ2-7
cdr3_aa: CASSLAAGRAYYEQYF
cdr3_nt: TGTGCCAGCAGCTTGGCCGCCGGTAGGGCTTACTACGAGCAGTACTTC

d_call: -
v_call: TRBV29-1
clone_size: few
j_call: TRBJ2-7
cdr3_aa: CSVVGVGAENEQYF
cdr3_nt: TGCAGCGTTGTGGGGGTAGGAGCCGAGAACGAGCAGTACTTC

d_call: -
v_call: TRBV12-3/TRBV12-4
clone_size: -
j_call: TRBJ2-7
cdr3_aa: CASSLRPGSRSYEQYF
cdr3_nt: TGTGCCAGCTCACTTCGACCAGGGAGTAGGTCTTACGAGCAGTACTTC

d_call: TRBD2
v_call: TRBV2
clone_size: once
j_call: TRBJ2-1
cdr3_aa: CASGRLAGGYNEQFF
cdr3_nt: TGTGCCAGCGGGCGACTAGCGGGAGGCTACAATGAGCAGTTCTTC

d_call: TRBD2
v_call: TRBV20-1
clone_size: few
j_call: TRBJ2-5
cdr3_aa: CSAFSSGRRGETQYF
cdr3_nt: TGCAGTGCCTTCTCTAGCGGGAGAAGGGGAGAGACCCAGTACTTC

d_call: -
v_call: TRBV6-1
clone_size: few
j_call: TRBJ2-1
cdr3_aa: CASSALLAEEQFF
cdr3_nt: TGTGCCAGCAGCGCTCTCTTGGCGGAAGAGCAGTTCTTC

d_call: -
v_call: TRBV9
clone_size: -
j_call: TRBJ2-1
cdr3_aa: CASSVGATYNEQFF
cdr3_nt: TGTGCCAGCAGCGTTGGGGCCACCTACAATGAGCAGTTCTTC

d_call: TRBD1
v_call: TRBV12-3/TRBV12-4
clone_size: few
j_call: TRBJ1-5
cdr3_aa: CASSLGTGGSNQPQHF
cdr3_nt: TGTGCCAGCAGTCTGGGGACAGGGGGTAGCAATCAGCCCCAGCATTTT

d_call: -
v_call: TRBV7-2
clone_size: few
j_call: TRBJ2-5
cdr3_aa: CASSLGPGAQETQYF
cdr3_nt: TGTGCCAGCAGCTTAGGGCCCGGGGCACAAGAGACCCAGTACTTC

d_call: -
v_call: TRBV10-3
clone_size: -
j_call: TRBJ2-4
cdr3_aa: CAISSAGSENIQYF
cdr3_nt: TGTGCCATCAGTAGCGCTGGGAGTGAGAACATTCAGTACTTC

d_call: -
v_call: TRBV20-1
clone_size: few
j_call: TRBJ1-5
cdr3_aa: CSASSSGHGNQPQHF
cdr3_nt: TGCAGTGCTAGCTCCTCGGGACACGGCAATCAGCCCCAGCATTTT

d_call: TRBD2
v_call: TRBV10-3
clone_size: -
j_call: TRBJ2-3
cdr3_aa: CAISDERGGRTQYF
cdr3_nt: TGTGCCATCAGTGACGAGCGGGGGGGCCGTACGCAGTATTTT

d_call: TRBD1
v_call: TRBV2
clone_size: -
j_call: TRBJ1-2
cdr3_aa: CASSYLSGQGIHYGYTF
cdr3_nt: TGTGCCAGCAGTTACCTATCGGGACAGGGGATACACTATGGCTACACCTTC

d_call: -
v_call: TRBV5-1
clone_size: few
j_call: TRBJ1-2
cdr3_aa: CASSPTIGQILNTF
cdr3_nt: TGCGCCAGCAGCCCAACAATCGGACAGATCCTTAACACCTTC

d_call: -
v_call: TRBV18
clone_size: -
j_call: TRBJ2-7
cdr3_aa: CASSPGVPVYEQYF
cdr3_nt: TGTGCCAGCTCACCAGGGGTTCCAGTCTACGAGCAGTACTTC

d_call: -
v_call: TRBV9
clone_size: many
j_call: TRBJ1-2
cdr3_aa: CASSVTENYGYTF
cdr3_nt: TGTGCCAGCAGCGTTACAGAGAACTATGGCTACACCTTC

d_call: -
v_call: TRBV20-1
clone_size: -
j_call: TRBJ2-1
cdr3_aa: CSAKPLVNEQFF
cdr3_nt: TGCAGTGCTAAGCCCCTAGTGAATGAGCAGTTCTTC

d_call: -
v_call: TRBV7-8
clone_size: few
j_call: TRBJ2-7
cdr3_aa: CASSPFGGGLAEQYF
cdr3_nt: TGTGCCAGCAGCCCCTTCGGTGGGGGGCTAGCCGAGCAGTACTTC

d_call: TRBD1
v_call: TRBV12-3/TRBV12-4
clone_size: few
j_call: TRBJ2-3
cdr3_aa: CASSGLRDSSTDTQYF
cdr3_nt: TGTGCCAGCAGTGGCCTCCGGGACAGCAGCACAGATACGCAGTATTTT

d_call: -
v_call: TRBV20-1
clone_size: -
j_call: TRBJ2-1
cdr3_aa: CSAPQGEQFF
cdr3_nt: TGCAGTGCGCCGCAAGGGGAGCAGTTCTTC

d_call: -
v_call: TRBV5-1
clone_size: many
j_call: TRBJ2-7
cdr3_aa: CASSLGAFLSPYEQYF
cdr3_nt: TGCGCCAGCAGCTTGGGGGCATTCCTCTCTCCCTACGAGCAGTACTTC

d_call: TRBD1
v_call: TRBV12-3/TRBV12-4
clone_size: few
j_call: TRBJ2-7
cdr3_aa: CASSSTGVPYEQYF
cdr3_nt: TGTGCCAGCAGTTCGACAGGGGTCCCCTACGAGCAGTACTTC

d_call: -
v_call: TRBV20-1
clone_size: -
j_call: TRBJ2-7
cdr3_aa: CSARDRANSYEQYF
cdr3_nt: TGCAGTGCTAGAGATAGGGCCAACTCCTACGAGCAGTACTTC

d_call: -
v_call: TRBV20-1
clone_size: few
j_call: TRBJ1-6
cdr3_aa: CSARDPLRDNSPLHF
cdr3_nt: TGCAGTGCTAGAGATCCACTCAGGGACAATTCACCCCTCCACTTT

d_call: -
v_call: TRBV20-1
clone_size: -
j_call: TRBJ2-7
cdr3_aa: CSARRDNSYEQYF
cdr3_nt: TGCAGTGCTAGAAGGGACAACTCCTACGAGCAGTACTTC

d_call: TRBD1
v_call: TRBV3-1
clone_size: -
j_call: TRBJ2-7
cdr3_aa: CASSQRTGGEQYF
cdr3_nt: TGTGCCAGCAGCCAAAGGACAGGGGGCGAGCAGTACTTC

d_call: TRBD1
v_call: TRBV7-9
clone_size: -
j_call: TRBJ1-1
cdr3_aa: CASSPRQGEGAFF
cdr3_nt: TGTGCCAGCAGCCCCCGACAGGGGGAGGGAGCTTTCTTT

d_call: -
v_call: TRBV10-3
clone_size: few
j_call: TRBJ2-1
cdr3_aa: CAISDSPDSAEFF
cdr3_nt: TGTGCCATCAGTGACTCGCCGGACTCAGCGGAGTTCTTC

d_call: TRBD2
v_call: TRBV9
clone_size: -
j_call: TRBJ2-1
cdr3_aa: CASTPLAGGLMKQFF
cdr3_nt: TGTGCCAGCACCCCTCTAGCGGGGGGGCTAATGAAGCAGTTCTTC

d_call: -
v_call: TRBV10-3
clone_size: -
j_call: TRBJ2-7
cdr3_aa: CAISDQVPKYEQYF
cdr3_nt: TGTGCCATCAGTGATCAGGTACCGAAATACGAGCAGTACTTC

d_call: -
v_call: TRBV12-3/TRBV12-4
clone_size: many
j_call: TRBJ1-5
cdr3_aa: CASSWGDNQPQHF
cdr3_nt: TGTGCCAGCAGTTGGGGGGATAATCAGCCCCAGCATTTT

d_call: -
v_call: TRBV12-5
clone_size: -
j_call: TRBJ1-1
cdr3_aa: CASGLPPPRGTEAFF
cdr3_nt: TGTGCTAGTGGTTTGCCCCCCCCAAGGGGGACTGAAGCTTTCTTT

d_call: -
v_call: TRBV6-2/TRBV6-3
clone_size: -
j_call: TRBJ1-1
cdr3_aa: CASSQSKHRPPPMNTEAFF
cdr3_nt: TGTGCCAGCAGTCAATCCAAACATCGGCCGCCACCCATGAACACTGAAGCTTTCTTT

d_call: -
v_call: TRBV20-1
clone_size: few
j_call: TRBJ1-2
cdr3_aa: CSPAGGTQDRPYGYTF
cdr3_nt: TGCAGTCCAGCAGGCGGTACCCAGGATCGCCCGTATGGCTACACCTTC

d_call: -
v_call: TRBV29-1
clone_size: few
j_call: TRBJ1-4
cdr3_aa: CSVEQGTGEKLFF
cdr3_nt: TGCAGCGTTGAACAGGGGACGGGTGAAAAACTGTTTTTT

d_call: TRBD2
v_call: TRBV29-1
clone_size: -
j_call: TRBJ2-3
cdr3_aa: CSVAGSGGTDTQYF
cdr3_nt: TGCAGCGTTGCAGGGAGCGGGGGCACAGATACGCAGTATTTT

d_call: -
v_call: TRBV9
clone_size: few
j_call: TRBJ2-2
cdr3_aa: CASSVNRQGGTGELFF
cdr3_nt: TGTGCCAGCAGCGTAAATCGACAGGGAGGCACCGGGGAGCTGTTTTTT

d_call: -
v_call: TRBV20-1
clone_size: -
j_call: TRBJ2-7
cdr3_aa: CSAHVRGEQYF
cdr3_nt: TGCAGTGCTCACGTGAGGGGCGAGCAGTACTTC

d_call: TRBD2
v_call: TRBV5-1
clone_size: -
j_call: TRBJ2-7
cdr3_aa: CASSLKTSGPTNSYEQYF
cdr3_nt: TGCGCCAGCAGCTTAAAGACTAGCGGGCCAACCAACTCCTACGAGCAGTACTTC

d_call: -
v_call: TRBV5-5
clone_size: few
j_call: TRBJ2-1
cdr3_aa: CASSLRVGIGNEQFF
cdr3_nt: TGTGCCAGCAGCTTACGAGTAGGCATTGGCAATGAGCAGTTCTTC

d_call: TRBD1
v_call: TRBV20-1
clone_size: -
j_call: TRBJ2-5
cdr3_aa: CSAGDRGVSETQYF
cdr3_nt: TGCAGTGCTGGAGACAGGGGAGTTTCGGAGACCCAGTACTTC